One sample yielded the 13 T cell receptor beta chains listed below, sequenced in a study of T cell clonality in common variable immunodeficiency. Measured with immunoSEQ multiplex PCR; TCRdb has only the in-frame clones, and not every one. The specimen has 30,000 to 45,000 clones, none found just once. Sequenced material: peripheral blood mononuclear cells. The receptors originated from a person aged 18 to 75 in good health.

This clone was observed many times. The read terminates 3 residues before the CDR3 end, so the remaining end is supplied by the germline J gene. The chain has TRBV5-6 and TRBJ2-7; D remains ambiguous. Germline CDR1 SGHDT, CDR2 YYEEEE. The V gene lost 1 base and the J gene lost 5 bases, with 4 bases spanning the gap. The CDR3 has 11 amino acids. The CDR3: CASSLRDEQYF. The DNA read from the CDR3 is TGTGCCAGCAGCTTGAGGGACGAG. The full variable domain, its missing parts supplied by reference TRBV5-6 and TRBJ2-7, is DAGVTQSPTHLIKTRGQQVTLRCSPKSGHDTVSWYQQALGQGPQFIFQYYEEEERQRGNFPDRFSGHQFPNYSSELNVNALLLGDSALYLCASSLRDEQYFGPGTRLTVT.

This clone has at least ten counts. The read is 3 residues too short to cover the CDR3 end, so that end is filled in from the germline J gene. The chain couples TRBV7-3 to TRBJ1-2, with a weak D call TRBD1 (6 bases). Germline lookup yields CDR1 SGHTA and CDR2 FQGTGA. V shed 1 base and J shed 3 bases, with 21 bases lying between them. CDR3 length: 18 residues. Partial CDR3 DNA: TGTGCCAGCAGCTTAAATCCGGGGGGCGCAAGGGTTGACTATGGC. Protein product: CASSLNPGGARVDYG. The complete CDR3 sequence is CASSLNPGGARVDYGYTF.

There are many counts of this clone. The read gets to within 3 residues of the CDR3 end, and the germline J gene fills in the rest. The chain employs TRBV29-1 and TRBJ1-2; D is perhaps TRBD1 (6 bases). The CDR3 sequence is 12 residues long. The V gene lost 5 bases and the J gene lost 4 bases, with 11 bases spanning the gap. The V gene's germline CDR1 is SQVTM and CDR2 ANQGSEA. The sequenced part of the CDR3 DNA is TGCAGCGTTTCTACAGGGAGCTATGGC. Translated: CSVSTGSYG. The CDR3 in full is CSVSTGSYGYTF.

This clone has ten or more counts. The missing CDR3 end, 3 residues past where the read stops, is filled in from the germline J gene. The rearrangement uses TRBV19 and TRBJ1-5; a possible D gene is TRBD1 (6 bases). Trimming cost V 7 bases and J 3 bases, with 10 bases left between them. This CDR3 has 13 residues. Germline assignment: CDR1 LNHDA and CDR2 SQIVND (reference sequence). The sequenced CDR3 bases are TGTGCCAGTAATCCGGGACACAATCAGCCC. Translated: CASNPGHNQP. In full, the CDR3 is CASNPGHNQPQHF.

This clone showed up many times. From the germline J gene comes the end of the CDR3, since the read stops 3 residues before it. The chain links TRBV11-1 to TRBJ2-7; unclear D gene. Between the trimmed V and J ends, which lost 5 bases and 0 bases, there was a span of 8 bases. The CDR3 totals 13 residues. Germline loops: CDR1 SGHAT, CDR2 FQDESV (reference sequence). The DNA read from the CDR3 is TGTGCCAGCAGCCCTCGGGTCTCCTACGAG. Translation gives CASSPRVSYE. The CDR3 in its entirety is CASSPRVSYEQYF.

This clone has at least ten counts. The missing CDR3 end, 3 residues past where the read stops, is filled in from the germline J gene. This chain uses TRBV18 with TRBJ2-1; D possibly corresponds to TRBD2 (6 bases). Trimming pared 4 bases from V and 7 bases from J, leaving 11 bases between. This CDR3 contains 13 residues. The germline CDR1 and CDR2 sequences are KGHSH and LQKENI. The CDR3 sequence: CASSLTRGNEQFF. Partial CDR3 DNA: TGTGCCAGCTCACTAACCCGGGGGAATGAG.

This clone was seen a handful of times. The read gets to within 3 residues of the CDR3 end, and the germline J gene fills in the rest. This sequence joins TRBV7-2 and TRBJ2-3, with a possible D match to TRBD2 (5 bases). The length of the CDR3 is 14 residues. Germline CDR1 is SGHTA and CDR2 is FQGNSA. The CDR3 DNA, read in part, is TGTGCCAGCAGCCAACATGAGGGCAATCAGCCG. Protein product: CASSQHEGNQP. The whole CDR3 reads CASSQHEGNQPQYF.

Remarks on this clone: The sequence runs out 3 residues before the end of the CDR3; the remainder is reconstructed from the germline J gene. The V gene is TRBV6-2 or TRBV6-3, the J gene TRBJ1-2; D is unclear. Germline lookup yields CDR1 MNHEY and CDR2 SVGEGT. This CDR3 spans 15 amino acids. CDR3 loop: CASRARLEINNDYTF. The CDR3 bases that were read are TGTGCCAGCAGAGCCCGACTAGAGATAAACAATGAC.

This clone showed up many times. With the read ending 3 residues before the CDR3 end, the germline J gene is used to fill in that end. This chain links TRBV2 with TRBJ2-5, with D possibly matching TRBD1 (5 bases). Germline V gene data show CDR1 as SNHLY and CDR2 as FYNNEI. CDR3 length: 11 residues. Trimming left V 6 bases short and J 5 bases short, with 7 bases between. Incomplete CDR3 DNA: TGTGCCAGCAGCTACAGGGAGACC. The encoded protein is CASSYRET. In full, the CDR3 reads CASSYRETQYF. Filled out from reference TRBV2 and TRBJ2-5, the complete variable domain reads EPEVTQTPSHQVTQMGQEVILRCVPISNHLYFYWYRQILGQKVEFLVSFYNNEISEKSEIFDDQFSVERPDGSNFTLKIRSTKLEDSAMYFCASSYRETQYFGPGTRLLVL.

This clone was observed at least ten times. The read finishes 3 residues shy of the CDR3 end, and the germline J gene is used to complete it. The chain links TRBV7-2 to TRBJ2-3, with a tentative D call TRBD2 (5 bases). CDR1 is SGHTA and CDR2 is FQGNSA in the germline V gene. Trimming removed 4 bases at V and 4 bases at J, with 12 bases between. This CDR3 has 14 residues. The DNA read from the CDR3 is TGTGCCAGCAGCTGGACTGAATTCTCAGATACG. Its protein is CASSWTEFSDT. Given in full, the CDR3 is CASSWTEFSDTQYF.

There are many counts of this clone. The read ends 3 residues before the CDR3 terminus; that terminus is restored from the germline J gene. V is TRBV11-3 and J is TRBJ2-1; D possibly corresponds to TRBD1 (6 bases). The germline CDR1 and CDR2 sequences are SGHNT and YENEEA. The CDR3 length is 15 residues. Trimming left V 1 base short and J 9 bases short, with 16 bases between. The sequenced part of the CDR3 DNA is TGTGCCAGCAGCTTAGGCCAGGGGACCTTGGGTGAG. Its protein product is CASSLGQGTLGE. The CDR3 in its entirety is CASSLGQGTLGEQFF.

This clone has ten or more counts. The read stops 3 residues short of the end of the CDR3; the missing end is completed from the germline J gene. This chain joins TRBV20-1 and TRBJ2-3; D is perhaps TRBD2 (6 bases). Germline V gene sequence: CDR1 DFQATT, CDR2 SNEGSKA (reference sequence). The CDR3 sequence is 14 residues long. The V and J ends lost 0 bases and 3 bases respectively, with 10 bases between them. CDR3 DNA (partial): TGCAGTGCTAGAGACGCTAGCGTAACAGATACG. Translating gives CSARDASVTDT. The whole CDR3 sequence reads CSARDASVTDTQYF.

This clone was found many times. The read comes to an end 3 residues before the CDR3 does, leaving the germline J gene to fill in the end. The chain employs TRBV2 and TRBJ1-1; 7 nucleotides agree with TRBD1. Trimming took 9 bases from V and 4 from J; bases not matched to a gene: 2. Germline CDR1 is SNHLY and CDR2 is FYNNEI. This CDR3 region has 11 residues. CDR3 protein: CASDRATEAFF. Incomplete CDR3 DNA: TGTGCCAGTGACAGGGCCACTGAA.